One sample yielded the 17 T cell receptor beta chains listed below, sequenced in a study of technical replicates of blood from a handful of donors. Measured with immunoSEQ multiplex PCR; TCRdb has only the in-frame clones, and not every one. This sample has tens of thousands of clones, with roughly 94% found just once. The sequenced sample was T cells isolated from PBMCs. All receptors come from a human donor in good health.

The genes are TRBV15 and TRBJ1-4; TRBD1 might be the D (5 bases). The ends were cut back, 2 bases at V and 7 bases at J, with 17 bases in the middle. This CDR3 is 16 amino acids long. Germline V lookup: CDR1 LNHNV, CDR2 YYDKDF (reference sequence). CDR3 nucleotide sequence: TGTGCCACCAGCAGACTAACCCAGGGTGTGGGTGAAAAACTGTTTTTT. It specifies CATSRLTQGVGEKLFF.

This clone came up once. The V gene is TRBV15, the J gene TRBJ1-2; TRBD1 is a possible D gene (5 bases). Germline V lookup: CDR1 LNHNV, CDR2 YYDKDF (reference sequence). The CDR3 is 14 amino acids. The V and J ends lost 3 bases and 5 bases respectively, with 13 bases between them. Here the CDR3 reads CATSSFPGGYGYTF. CDR3 coding DNA: TGTGCCACCAGCAGTTTCCCGGGGGGTTATGGCTACACCTTC.

This chain links TRBV7-3 with TRBJ2-7; D possibly corresponds to TRBD1 (6 bases). V lost 1 base and J lost 2, with 12 bases in between. The CDR3 loop spans 15 amino acids. Germline lookup yields CDR1 SGHTA and CDR2 FQGTGA. CDR3 bases: TGTGCCAGCAGCTTAATAGGGGGTTCAGCCTACGAGCAGTACTTC. This translates into CASSLIGGSAYEQYF.

This rearrangement joins TRBV5-6 to TRBJ2-7; 7 bases map to TRBD2. Germline values: CDR1 SGHDT, CDR2 YYEEEE. Trimming took 5 bases from V and 3 from J; bases not matched to a gene: 5. This CDR3 region has 13 residues. The CDR3 sequence: CASSGGRGYEQYF. The DNA of the CDR3 is TGTGCCAGCAGTGGGGGGAGGGGCTACGAGCAGTACTTC.

The V call is TRBV5-4, the J call TRBJ1-5, with 9 bases matching TRBD1. Looked up from germline, CDR1 is SGHNT and CDR2 is YYREEE (reference sequence). The CDR3 extends over 14 amino acids. Germline trimming cut 3 bases from V and 7 bases from J; bases unmatched to any gene: 5. In nucleotides, the CDR3 is TGTGCCAGCAGCTGGGACAGGGAAGAGCAGCCCCAGCATTTT. Translation: CASSWDREEQPQHF.

Concerning this clone itself: Other DNA sequences within the sample encode an identical CDR3. The J gene is TRBJ2-1, the V gene TRBV7-6; D may be TRBD2 (6 bases). The germline V gene has CDR1 SGHVS and CDR2 FNYEAQ. Between the trimmed V and J ends, which lost 1 base and 8 bases, there was a span of 12 bases. This CDR3 has 14 residues. The CDR3, as DNA: TGTGCCAGCAGCTTAGTGGGGGGTTGGGATGAGCAGTTCTTC. Protein product: CASSLVGGWDEQFF.

This clone was seen just once. The V call is TRBV9, the J call TRBJ2-5; 11 nucleotides line up with TRBD2. The ends lost 0 bases at V and 5 bases at J; junction bases unmatched: 6. This CDR3 has 16 amino acids. Germline CDR1 and CDR2: SGDLS and YYNGEE. The chain's CDR3 is CASSVGHLAGGETQYF. The CDR3 region has the DNA TGTGCCAGCAGCGTAGGACATCTAGCGGGAGGTGAGACCCAGTACTTC.

The V call is TRBV19, the J call TRBJ1-1; 10 nucleotides match TRBD1. Per germline, CDR1 LNHDA and CDR2 SQIVND (reference sequence). V shed 1 base and J 7 bases; nucleotides not matched to a gene: 3. This CDR3 spans 14 amino acids. CDR3 in amino acids: CASSIGQGADEAFF. The CDR3 DNA is TGTGCCAGTAGTATAGGACAGGGGGCTGATGAAGCTTTCTTT.

CDR3 loop: CASSIQGGNEQFF. The CDR3 DNA follows: TGTGCCAGTAGTATCCAGGGGGGCAATGAGCAGTTCTTC. The V gene is TRBV19, the J gene TRBJ2-1, with D perhaps TRBD1 (7 bases). The V gene lost 3 bases and the J gene lost 6 bases, with 9 bases spanning the gap. Germline assignment: CDR1 LNHDA and CDR2 SQIVND (reference sequence). The CDR3 runs 13 residues. The full variable domain, completed using reference TRBV19 and TRBJ2-1, is DGGITQSPKYLFRKEGQNVTLSCEQNLNHDAMYWYRQDPGQGLRLIYYSQIVNDFQKGDIAEGYSVSREKKESFPLTVTSAQKNPTAFYLCASSIQGGNEQFFGPGTRLTVL.

The CDR3 loop is CASSSVGGRNNEQFF. CDR3 coding DNA: TGTGCCAGCAGCTCAGTAGGAGGCCGGAACAATGAGCAGTTCTTC. The chain joins TRBV7-2 to TRBJ2-1; weak D call: TRBD2 (5 bases). The V gene lost 4 bases and the J gene lost 5 bases, with 15 bases spanning the gap. Germline CDR1 SGHTA, CDR2 FQGNSA. This CDR3 has 15 residues. Full variable domain (outside the CDR3, taken from reference TRBV7-2 and TRBJ2-1): GAGVSQSPSNKVTEKGKDVELRCDPISGHTALYWYRQSLGQGLEFLIYFQGNSAPDKSGLPSDRFSAERTGGSVSTLTIQRTQQEDSAVYLCASSSVGGRNNEQFFGPGTRLTVL.

In this sample, this clone turned up once. The rearrangement joins TRBV5-1 to TRBJ2-2; 12 bases match TRBD2. V gave up 0 bases and J gave up 3 bases; unmatched junction bases: 3. Germline CDR1 and CDR2: SGHRS and YFSETQ. The CDR3 is made up of 17 amino acids. This CDR3 reads CASSLGTSGTHTGELFF. Written as DNA, the CDR3 is TGCGCCAGCAGCTTGGGGACTAGCGGGACACACACCGGGGAGCTGTTTTTT.

The gene calls are TRBV9 and TRBJ2-6, with D possibly TRBD1 on 5 matching bases. Trimming left V 0 bases short and J 1 base short, with 5 bases between. CDR3 length: 15 amino acids. The germline CDR1 and CDR2 sequences are SGDLS and YYNGEE. CDR3 DNA: TGTGCCAGCAGCGTAGCAGGGTCTGGGGCCAACGTCCTGACTTTC. This sequence encodes CASSVAGSGANVLTF.

The rearrangement joins TRBV19 to TRBJ2-1; D not resolved. The CDR3 runs 14 residues. V lost 3 bases to trimming and J lost 6 bases, with 12 bases between them. The germline gives CDR1 LNHDA, CDR2 SQIVND (reference sequence). The CDR3 loop reads CASSIQAFFNEQFF. In DNA, the CDR3 is TGTGCCAGTAGTATTCAGGCCTTCTTCAATGAGCAGTTCTTC.

This clone showed up just a few times. The V gene is TRBV11-3, the J gene TRBJ2-5; a weak D match, TRBD1 (6 bases). V gave up 1 base and J gave up 5 bases, with 11 bases separating them. Germline CDR1 SGHNT, CDR2 YENEEA. The CDR3 length is 14 residues. The CDR3 nucleotides are TGTGCCAGCAGCTTAGGCAGGGGATCGGAGACCCAGTACTTC. The encoded protein is CASSLGRGSETQYF.

V and J are TRBV2 and TRBJ1-1; no firm D call. Trimming stripped 5 bases from V and 0 bases from J, with 13 bases between. The germline gives CDR1 SNHLY, CDR2 FYNNEI. CDR3 length: 15 amino acids. The CDR3 nucleotides are TGTGCCAGCAGTTCTATGGAGGGTATGAACACTGAAGCTTTCTTT. Its translation is CASSSMEGMNTEAFF.

The rearrangement uses TRBV27 and TRBJ2-1; D is uncertain. Germline CDR1 and CDR2: MNHEY and SMNVEV (reference sequence). Trimming removed 3 bases from V and 3 bases from J, with 3 bases in between. The CDR3 runs to 12 residues. The CDR3 sequence is CASSFSYNEQFF. The CDR3, as DNA: TGTGCCAGCAGTTTCAGCTACAATGAGCAGTTCTTC.

In this sample, this clone turned up once. V and J are TRBV28 and TRBJ1-1; D might be TRBD1 (6 bases). With 1 base removed from V and 6 bases from J, the gap between germline ends came to 12 bases. The CDR3 extends over 14 amino acids. CDR1 and CDR2 (germline): MDHEN, SYDVKM. CDR3 amino acids: CASSLLGHQAEAFF. The CDR3 DNA reads TGTGCCAGCAGTTTATTGGGACATCAGGCTGAAGCTTTCTTT.